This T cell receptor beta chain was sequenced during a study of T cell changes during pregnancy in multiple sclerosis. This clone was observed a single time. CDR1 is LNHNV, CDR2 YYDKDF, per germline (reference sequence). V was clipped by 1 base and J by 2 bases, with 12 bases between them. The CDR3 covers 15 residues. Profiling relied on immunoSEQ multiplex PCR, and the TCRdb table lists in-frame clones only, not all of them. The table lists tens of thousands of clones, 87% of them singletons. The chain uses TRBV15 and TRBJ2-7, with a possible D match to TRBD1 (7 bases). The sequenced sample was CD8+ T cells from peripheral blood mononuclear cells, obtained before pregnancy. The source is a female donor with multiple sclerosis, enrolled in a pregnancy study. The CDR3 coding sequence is TGTGCCACCAGCAGAGCCCAGGGGGGTGCCTACGAGCAGTACTTC. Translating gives CATSRAQGGAYEQYF.